This record looks at one TCR beta chain sequence and its context. Many counts were recorded for this clonotype. It lacks a known antigen. Per-base qualities were not stored, and no clone one base away is much larger. V drops 3 bases and J drops 2 bases, leaving 4 bases in between. The CDR3 spans 12 residues, from the cysteine through the phenylalanine. The sequence is cut down to CDR3 DNA, 36 bases in frame from base 1. The germline V gene (reference sequence) gives CDR1 as LGHDT and CDR2 as YNNKEL. This sample was included in a study of T-cell reconstitution after alpha-beta-depleted transplantation in children (dated by TCRdb to between 2015 and 2016). General notes on the study: Using TCR repertoire profiling, the study quantitatively followed how T-cell immune reconstitution unfolded in children after TCRalphabeta/CD19-depleted allogeneic hematopoietic cell transplantation. Beyond this particular receptor, the publication reports: About two months after transplant, the apparently early recovery of alphabetaT-cell counts reportedly depended on just several hundred clones that had expanded rapidly and came from non-depleted graft cells. In some patients, the high TCRbeta diversity seen at day 60 was put down to recipient T cells and intrathymic progenitors that had survived conditioning. Over subsequent months, a decline in hyperexpanded clone frequencies was noted, and after one year, T-cell counts and TCRbeta diversity were mostly ascribed to newly produced T cells.

Receptor libraries were prepared by PCR. TCRdb lists the instrument as Illumina HiSeq 2500. To normalize quantification of the TCRbeta repertoire, the TCR libraries were built with molecular barcoding that relied on unique molecular identifiers. The public reads were reprocessed in TCRdb via fastp at Q25 and MiXCR, keeping in-frame beta chains. Every distinct CDR3 protein forms one entry, paired with its most common genes and DNA. For this sample there are approximately 1,000,000 distinct CDR3 sequences; about 29% appear just once. The ten largest clonotypes hold approximately 30% of the sample. Taken with the paper, the label for treatment or condition translates to: allogeneic hematopoietic cell transplantation with graft depleted of TCRalphabeta T cells and CD19 B cells. The transplant recipients were children given TCRalphabeta/CD19-depleted allogeneic hematopoietic cell grafts.

The sequence came from a boy in the first two years of life who had a stem cell transplant for SCID, so the T cells may come from the graft donor. This chain is built from TRBV3-1 and TRBJ2-5; there is no confident call for the D gene. This specimen was PBMCs, mostly from graft donor cells, taken 360 days after TCRalphabeta/CD19-depleted stem cell transplant. The CDR3 protein is CASSQTQETQYF. The sequenced DNA: TGTGCCAGCAGCCAGACACAAGAGACCCAGTACTTC.